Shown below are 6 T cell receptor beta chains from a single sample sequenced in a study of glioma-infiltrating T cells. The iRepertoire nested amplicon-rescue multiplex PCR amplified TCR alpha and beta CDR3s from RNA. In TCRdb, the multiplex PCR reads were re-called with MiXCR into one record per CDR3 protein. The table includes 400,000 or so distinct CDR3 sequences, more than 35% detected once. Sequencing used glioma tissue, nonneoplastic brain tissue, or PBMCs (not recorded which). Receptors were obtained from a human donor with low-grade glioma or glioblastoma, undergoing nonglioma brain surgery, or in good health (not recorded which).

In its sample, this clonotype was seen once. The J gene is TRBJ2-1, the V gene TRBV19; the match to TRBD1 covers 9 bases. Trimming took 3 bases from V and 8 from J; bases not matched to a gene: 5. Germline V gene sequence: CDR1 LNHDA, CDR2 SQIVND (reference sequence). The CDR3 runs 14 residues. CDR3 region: CASSIRDRVYEQFF. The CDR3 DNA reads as TGTGCCAGTAGTATCAGGGACAGGGTCTATGAGCAGTTCTTC.

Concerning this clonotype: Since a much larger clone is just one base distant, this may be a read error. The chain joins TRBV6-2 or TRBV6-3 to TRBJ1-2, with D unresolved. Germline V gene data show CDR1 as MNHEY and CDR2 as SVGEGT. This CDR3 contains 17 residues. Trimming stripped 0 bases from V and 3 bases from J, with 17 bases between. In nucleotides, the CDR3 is TGTGCCAGCAGTTACTCGAAGGTCCCAGGACGGGACTATGGCTACACCTTC. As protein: CASSYSKVPGRDYGYTF.

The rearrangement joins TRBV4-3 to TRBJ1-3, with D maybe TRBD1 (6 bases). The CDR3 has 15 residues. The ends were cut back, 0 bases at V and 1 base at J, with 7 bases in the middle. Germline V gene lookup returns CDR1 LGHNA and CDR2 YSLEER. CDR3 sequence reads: CASSQEQGSGNTIYF. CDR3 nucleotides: TGCGCCAGCAGCCAAGAACAGGGTTCTGGAAACACCATATATTTT.

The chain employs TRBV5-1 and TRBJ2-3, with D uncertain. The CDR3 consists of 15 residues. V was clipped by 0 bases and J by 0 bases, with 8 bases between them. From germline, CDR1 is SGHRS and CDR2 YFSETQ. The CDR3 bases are TGCGCCAGCAGCTTGGTACTCGGGAGCACAGATACGCAGTATTTT. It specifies CASSLVLGSTDTQYF.

The CDR3 here is CASSLPGGTQYF. For the CDR3, the DNA is TGCGCCAGCAGCTTGCCAGGTGGGACCCAGTACTTC. The rearrangement uses TRBV5-1 and TRBJ2-5; no definite D call. V was trimmed by 1 base and J by 7 bases, leaving 8 bases between them. The CDR3 length is 12 residues. Germline CDR1 SGHRS, CDR2 YFSETQ. Filled out from reference TRBV5-1 and TRBJ2-5, the complete variable domain reads KAGVTQTPRYLIKTRGQQVTLSCSPISGHRSVSWYQQTPGQGLQFLFEYFSETQRNKGNFPGRFSGRQFSNSRSEMNVSTLELGDSALYLCASSLPGGTQYFGPGTRLLVL.

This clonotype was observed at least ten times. CDR3 loop: CASSSGQGLPQHF. CDR3 sequence (DNA): TGTGCCAGCAGTTCGGGACAAGGGTTGCCCCAGCATTTT. The V gene is TRBV27, the J gene TRBJ1-5, with a possible D match to TRBD1 (6 bases). CDR3 size: 13 residues. V was trimmed by 4 bases and J by 9 bases, leaving 13 bases between them. Germline V gene data show CDR1 as MNHEY and CDR2 as SMNVEV (reference sequence).